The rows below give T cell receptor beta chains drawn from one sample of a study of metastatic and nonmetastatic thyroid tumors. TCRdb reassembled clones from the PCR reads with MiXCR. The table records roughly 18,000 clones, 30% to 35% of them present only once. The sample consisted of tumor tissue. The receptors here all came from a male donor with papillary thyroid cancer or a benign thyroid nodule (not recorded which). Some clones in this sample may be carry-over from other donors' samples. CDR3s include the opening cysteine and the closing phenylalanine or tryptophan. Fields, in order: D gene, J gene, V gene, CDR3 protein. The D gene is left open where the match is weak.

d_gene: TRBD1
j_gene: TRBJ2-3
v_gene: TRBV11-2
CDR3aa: CASSSEGQGATSTDTQYF

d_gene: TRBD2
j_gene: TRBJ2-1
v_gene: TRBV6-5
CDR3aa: CASSSYRTSGNEQFF

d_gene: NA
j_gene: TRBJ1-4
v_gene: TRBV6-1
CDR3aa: CASRLGRTNEKLFF

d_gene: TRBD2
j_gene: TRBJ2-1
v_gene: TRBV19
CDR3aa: CASSIGGRASYNEQFF

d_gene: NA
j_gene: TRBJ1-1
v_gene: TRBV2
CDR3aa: CASSEGGCGKQGLRAFF

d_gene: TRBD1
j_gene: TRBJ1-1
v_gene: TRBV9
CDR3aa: CASSSGQGMGSNTEAFF

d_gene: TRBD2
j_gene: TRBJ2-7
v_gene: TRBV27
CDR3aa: CASSFRLAGGEQYF

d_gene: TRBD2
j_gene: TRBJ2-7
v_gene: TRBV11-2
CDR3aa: CASSKEGLAYEQYF

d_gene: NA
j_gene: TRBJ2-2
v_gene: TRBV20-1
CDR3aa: CSAMSGGELFF

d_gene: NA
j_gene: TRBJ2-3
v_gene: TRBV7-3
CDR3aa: CASSGTGSNTDTQYF

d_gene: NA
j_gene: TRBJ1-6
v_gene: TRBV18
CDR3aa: CASSPTDYNSPLHF

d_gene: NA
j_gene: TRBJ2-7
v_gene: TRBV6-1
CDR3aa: CATSDFFSDDEQYF

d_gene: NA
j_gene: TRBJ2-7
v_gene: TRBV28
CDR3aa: CASSPADRDSYEQYF

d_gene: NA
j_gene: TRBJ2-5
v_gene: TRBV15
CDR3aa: CATSRGSQVQETQYF

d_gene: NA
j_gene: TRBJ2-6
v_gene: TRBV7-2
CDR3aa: CASSSRRGANVLTF

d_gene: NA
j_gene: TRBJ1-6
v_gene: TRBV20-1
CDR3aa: CSSGGGQRNSPLHF

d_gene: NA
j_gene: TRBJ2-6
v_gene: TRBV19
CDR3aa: CASSGRDGSSGANVLTF

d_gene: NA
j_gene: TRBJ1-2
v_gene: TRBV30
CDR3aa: CAWSVIGYFGDYGYTF

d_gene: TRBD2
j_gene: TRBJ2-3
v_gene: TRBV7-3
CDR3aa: CASSFPAGGGKDTQYF

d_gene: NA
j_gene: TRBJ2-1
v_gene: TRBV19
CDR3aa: CASSIRSWISNEQFF

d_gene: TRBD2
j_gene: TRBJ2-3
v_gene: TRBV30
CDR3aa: CAWRGLAATDTQYF

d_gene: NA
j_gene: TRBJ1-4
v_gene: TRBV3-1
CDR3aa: CASSRLGSINEKLFF

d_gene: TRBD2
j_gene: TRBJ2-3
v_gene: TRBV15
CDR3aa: CATSRERLASTDTPYF

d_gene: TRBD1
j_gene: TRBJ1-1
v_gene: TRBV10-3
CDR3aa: CAISAAQGDRDTEAFF

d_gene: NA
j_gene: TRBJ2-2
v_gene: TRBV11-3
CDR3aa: CASNHRALVGGGNTGELFF

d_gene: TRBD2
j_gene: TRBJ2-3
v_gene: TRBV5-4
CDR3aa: CASSFFGGRADTQYF

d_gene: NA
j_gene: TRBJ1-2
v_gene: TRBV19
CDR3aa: CASSMDGYYGYTF

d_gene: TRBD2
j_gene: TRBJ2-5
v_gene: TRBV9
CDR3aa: CAISGDSGMEETHYF

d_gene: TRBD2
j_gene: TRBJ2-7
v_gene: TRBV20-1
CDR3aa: CSAWEPGLAGEGGVYEQYF

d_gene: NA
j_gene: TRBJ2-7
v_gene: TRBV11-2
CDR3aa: CASTEVGSGEQYF

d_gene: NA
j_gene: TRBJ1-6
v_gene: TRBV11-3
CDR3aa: CASSFRQSNSPLHF

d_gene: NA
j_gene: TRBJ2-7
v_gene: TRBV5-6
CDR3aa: CASSRRGPYEQYF

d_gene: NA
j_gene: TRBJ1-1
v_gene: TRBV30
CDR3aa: CAWSLGETEAFF

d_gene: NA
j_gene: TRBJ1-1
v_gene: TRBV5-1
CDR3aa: CASSPLGRPTANTEAFF

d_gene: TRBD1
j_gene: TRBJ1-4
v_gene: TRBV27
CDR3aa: CASSPGQGTEKLFF

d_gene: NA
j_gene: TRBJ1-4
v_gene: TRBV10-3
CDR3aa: CAISEAGHEGEKLFF

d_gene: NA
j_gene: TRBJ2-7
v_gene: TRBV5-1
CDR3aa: CASSLEGVYEQYF

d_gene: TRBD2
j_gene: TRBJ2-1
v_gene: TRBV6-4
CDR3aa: CASSNPPGSGSNYNEQFF

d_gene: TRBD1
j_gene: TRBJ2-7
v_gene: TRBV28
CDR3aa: CASSSGQGDEQYF

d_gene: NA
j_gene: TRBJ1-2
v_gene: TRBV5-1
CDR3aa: CASSLPGVHGYNF

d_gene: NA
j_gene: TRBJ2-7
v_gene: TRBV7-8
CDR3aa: CASSSRYGTFETFEHYF

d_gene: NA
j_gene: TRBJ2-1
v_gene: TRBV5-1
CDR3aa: CASSSDNARAQFF

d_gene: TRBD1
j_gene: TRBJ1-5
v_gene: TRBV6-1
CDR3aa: CASSRTGVGQPHHF

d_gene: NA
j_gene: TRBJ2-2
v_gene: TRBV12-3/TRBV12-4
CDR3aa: CASRGGYTGELVF

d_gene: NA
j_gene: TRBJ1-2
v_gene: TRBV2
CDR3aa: CASSVQWARGYTF

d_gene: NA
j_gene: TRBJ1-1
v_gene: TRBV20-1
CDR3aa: CSAREGSTEAFF

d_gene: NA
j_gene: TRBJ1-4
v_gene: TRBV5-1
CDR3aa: CASSLKPGEKLFF

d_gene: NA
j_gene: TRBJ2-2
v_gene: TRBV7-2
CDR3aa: CASSIPGRTNTGELFF

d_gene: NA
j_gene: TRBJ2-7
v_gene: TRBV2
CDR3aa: CASSEKAYEQYF

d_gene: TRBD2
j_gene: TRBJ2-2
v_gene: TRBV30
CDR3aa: CAWSIPSGTSGRVGTVELFF

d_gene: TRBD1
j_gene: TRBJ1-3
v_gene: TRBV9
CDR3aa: CASSASAGTGGTNTIYF

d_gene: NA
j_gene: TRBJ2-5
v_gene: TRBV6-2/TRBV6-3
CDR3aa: CASMDLKETQYF

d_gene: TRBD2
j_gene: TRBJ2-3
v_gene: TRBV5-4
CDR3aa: CASSPTSGRTDTQYF

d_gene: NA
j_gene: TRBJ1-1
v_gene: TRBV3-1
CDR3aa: CASSQVRVVRGRTEAFF